This T cell receptor (beta chain) was profiled in a study of T cells in Graves' hyperthyroidism and ophthalmopathy. Across the whole study: Before any treatment, at initial diagnosis, peripheral blood was collected. General study points: The model made its ophthalmopathy prediction, and onset followed a median roughly 6.5 months later. Most expanded thyroid clonotypes above 0.001 also appeared in blood.

Used for diagnoses were clinical symptoms, serum thyroxine and TRAb, thyroid ultrasound and orbital computed tomography. CDR1 and CDR2 from the germline V gene are SGHRS and YFSETQ. V was pared by 0 bases and J by 5 bases, with 13 bases between. CDR3 size: 15 residues. For this clonotype: Its antigen remains unknown.

It was RNA transcripts that yielded the amplified TCR beta CDR3 regions. Carried out on the TCR CDR3, a first-round RT-PCR used the HTBI primer set. TCRdb processed the multiplex PCR reads anew with MiXCR; each CDR3 protein has one entry. The sample includes about 480,000 distinct CDR3 sequences, roughly 22% seen only once; the top ten take around 54%. Material for sequencing was blood. The TCR comes from a woman in her 70s with Graves' ophthalmopathy. This chain joins TRBV5-1 and TRBJ2-3; D may match TRBD1 or TRBD2 (5 bases each). The CDR3 bases are TGCGCCAGCAGCTTGGCAGGGAGAGGTTTAGATACGCAGTATTTT. It is translated as CASSLAGRGLDTQYF.